Presented here are 9 T cell receptor beta chains from one specimen sequenced in a study of control samples from healthy donors and cancer patients. Data came from immunoSEQ multiplex PCR; TCRdb stores just in-frame clones and leaves some out. The sample consists of roughly 170,000 clones, approximately 95% of them appearing once. The sample consisted of blood. These receptors all stem from a man aged 18 to 30 in good health.

The genes are TRBV5-8 and TRBJ2-1; possibly TRBD1 for D (6 bases). Between the trimmed V and J ends, which lost 3 bases and 5 bases, there was a span of 18 bases. Germline values: CDR1 SGHTS, CDR2 YDEGEE. This CDR3 region has 16 residues. DNA for the CDR3: TGTGCCAGCAGCTGGGGGTGGACTGGGGGCGACAATGAGCAGTTCTTC. It codes for CASSWGWTGGDNEQFF.

V is TRBV7-2 and J is TRBJ2-1; D gene unclear. The CDR3 totals 13 residues. Germline V gives CDR1 SGHTA, CDR2 FQGNSA. V lost 3 bases, J lost 4 bases, and 7 bases lay in between. CDR3 protein: CASSFEGYNEQFF. The CDR3 DNA is TGTGCCAGCAGCTTCGAAGGGTACAATGAGCAGTTCTTC.

The V gene is TRBV10-3, the J gene TRBJ1-6, with 8 bases that match TRBD1. CDR1 is ENHRY and CDR2 is SYGVKD in the germline V gene. This CDR3 has 16 residues. V was pared by 2 bases and J by 10 bases, with 10 bases of the junction left unmatched. The CDR3 loop is CAISETPGQVVSPLHF. CDR3 sequence (DNA): TGTGCCATCAGTGAGACTCCGGGACAGGTGGTATCACCCCTCCACTTT.

This chain joins TRBV2 and TRBJ2-5, with D possibly being TRBD1 (5 bases). Germline CDR1 and CDR2: SNHLY and FYNNEI. The ends were cut back, 6 bases at V and 5 bases at J, with 10 bases in the middle. The CDR3 runs to 12 residues. Here the CDR3 reads CASRQAGETQYF. CDR3 DNA: TGTGCCAGCAGGCAGGCAGGGGAGACCCAGTACTTC.

J is TRBJ2-3 and V is TRBV5-4; 8 bases match TRBD1. Germline values: CDR1 SGHNT, CDR2 YYREEE (reference sequence). The ends lost 1 base at V and 3 bases at J; junction bases unmatched: 7. The CDR3 has 16 residues. CDR3 amino acids: CASSLWAGGFTDTQYF. The CDR3, as DNA: TGTGCCAGCAGCTTGTGGGCAGGGGGCTTTACAGATACGCAGTATTTT.

The V call is TRBV5-1, the J call TRBJ1-1; no clear D gene. Trimming removed 0 bases at V and 1 base at J, with 7 bases between. The length of the CDR3 is 14 residues. Germline loops: CDR1 SGHRS, CDR2 YFSETQ. CDR3: CASSLAATNTEAFF. DNA of the CDR3: TGCGCCAGCAGCTTGGCCGCGACGAACACTGAAGCTTTCTTT. The whole variable domain, filled in from reference TRBV5-1 and TRBJ1-1, reads KAGVTQTPRYLIKTRGQQVTLSCSPISGHRSVSWYQQTPGQGLQFLFEYFSETQRNKGNFPGRFSGRQFSNSRSEMNVSTLELGDSALYLCASSLAATNTEAFFGQGTRLTVV.

V is TRBV2 and J is TRBJ2-1; D is unresolved. Deletions cut 4 bases from V and 0 bases from J, with 10 bases between. There are 15 residues in the CDR3. CDR1 is SNHLY and CDR2 is FYNNEI in the germline V gene. This CDR3 is CASSVGESSYNEQFF. The CDR3 coding sequence is TGTGCCAGCAGTGTAGGTGAGAGCTCCTACAATGAGCAGTTCTTC. Supplemented by reference TRBV2 and TRBJ2-1, the full variable domain reads EPEVTQTPSHQVTQMGQEVILRCVPISNHLYFYWYRQILGQKVEFLVSFYNNEISEKSEIFDDQFSVERPDGSNFTLKIRSTKLEDSAMYFCASSVGESSYNEQFFGPGTRLTVL.

The gene calls are TRBV28 and TRBJ2-7; TRBD1 is a possible D gene (6 bases). V lost 7 bases, J lost 6 bases, and 22 bases lay in between. The germline V gene encodes CDR1 MDHEN and CDR2 SYDVKM. The CDR3 totals 15 residues. CDR3 protein: CASTTSKQGWGEQYF. The CDR3 DNA follows: TGTGCCAGCACCACATCAAAACAGGGTTGGGGCGAGCAGTACTTC. Filled out from reference TRBV28 and TRBJ2-7, the complete variable domain reads DVKVTQSSRYLVKRTGEKVFLECVQDMDHENMFWYRQDPGLGLRLIYFSYDVKMKEKGDIPEGYSVSREKKERFSLILESASTNQTSMYLCASTTSKQGWGEQYFGPGTRLTVT.

This chain connects TRBV20-1 to TRBJ2-7; 8 bases are a match to TRBD2. The CDR3 sequence is 16 residues long. Germline V lookup: CDR1 DFQATT, CDR2 SNEGSKA (reference sequence). V trimming: 3 bases; J trimming: 3 bases; junction bases outside the gene matches: 13. As DNA, the CDR3 is TGCAGTGCTAGTGCGGCAGAAGCGGGGGCCTTCTACGAGCAGTACTTC. Its protein is CSASAAEAGAFYEQYF.